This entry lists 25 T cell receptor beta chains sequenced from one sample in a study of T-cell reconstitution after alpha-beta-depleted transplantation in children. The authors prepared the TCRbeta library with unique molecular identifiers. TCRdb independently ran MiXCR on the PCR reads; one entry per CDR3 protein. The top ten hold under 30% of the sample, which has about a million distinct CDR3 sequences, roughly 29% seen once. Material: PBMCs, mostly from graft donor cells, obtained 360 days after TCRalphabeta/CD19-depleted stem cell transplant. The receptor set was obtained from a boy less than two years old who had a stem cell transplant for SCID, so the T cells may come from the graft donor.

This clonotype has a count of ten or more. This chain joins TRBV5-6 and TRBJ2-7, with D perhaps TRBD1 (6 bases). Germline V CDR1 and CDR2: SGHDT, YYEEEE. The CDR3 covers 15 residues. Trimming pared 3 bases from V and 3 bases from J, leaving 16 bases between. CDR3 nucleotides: TGTGCCAGCAGCTCAACAAAACAGGGAATCTACGAGCAGTACTTC. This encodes CASSSTKQGIYEQYF.

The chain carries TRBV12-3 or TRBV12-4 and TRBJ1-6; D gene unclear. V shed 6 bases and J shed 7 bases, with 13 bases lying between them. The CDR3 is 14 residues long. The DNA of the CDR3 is TGTGCCAGCAGCCAAGACTCACAGAATTCACCCCTCCACTTT. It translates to CASSQDSQNSPLHF.

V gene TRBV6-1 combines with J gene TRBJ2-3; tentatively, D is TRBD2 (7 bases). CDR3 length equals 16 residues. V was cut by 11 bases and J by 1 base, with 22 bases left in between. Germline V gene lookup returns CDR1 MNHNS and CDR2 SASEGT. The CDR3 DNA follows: TGTGCCTCCCGGGGGGCACAGGGACTACGCACAGATACGCAGTATTTT. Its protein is CASRGAQGLRTDTQYF.

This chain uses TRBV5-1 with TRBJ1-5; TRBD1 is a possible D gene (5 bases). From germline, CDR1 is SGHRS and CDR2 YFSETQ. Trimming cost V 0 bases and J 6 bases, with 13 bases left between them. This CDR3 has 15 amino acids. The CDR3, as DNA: TGCGCCAGCAGCTTGGGACCGGCAGGGAGTCAGCCCCAGCATTTT. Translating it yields CASSLGPAGSQPQHF.

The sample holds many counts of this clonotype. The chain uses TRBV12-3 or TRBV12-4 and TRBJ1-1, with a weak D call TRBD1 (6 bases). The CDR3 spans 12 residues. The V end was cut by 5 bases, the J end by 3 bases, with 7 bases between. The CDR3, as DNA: TGTGCCAGCAGTAGGACAGACACTGAAGCTTTCTTT. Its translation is CASSRTDTEAFF.

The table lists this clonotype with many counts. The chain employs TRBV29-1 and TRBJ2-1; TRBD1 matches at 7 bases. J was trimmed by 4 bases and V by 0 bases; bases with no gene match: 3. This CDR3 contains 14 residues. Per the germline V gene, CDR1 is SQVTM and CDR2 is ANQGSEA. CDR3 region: CSVEETGVYNEQFF. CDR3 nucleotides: TGCAGCGTTGAAGAAACAGGGGTTTACAATGAGCAGTTCTTC.

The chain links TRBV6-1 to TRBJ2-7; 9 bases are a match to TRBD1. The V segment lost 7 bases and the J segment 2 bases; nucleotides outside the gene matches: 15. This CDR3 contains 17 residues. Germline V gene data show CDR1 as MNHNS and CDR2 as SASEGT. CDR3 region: CASTTEIPGTGTYEQYF. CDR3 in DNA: TGTGCCAGCACCACAGAAATTCCCGGGACAGGGACCTACGAGCAGTACTTC.

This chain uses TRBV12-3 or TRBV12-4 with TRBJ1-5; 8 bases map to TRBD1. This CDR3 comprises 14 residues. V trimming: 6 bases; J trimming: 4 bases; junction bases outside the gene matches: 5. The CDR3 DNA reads TGTGCCAGCAGCCCGGACAGGGTTAATCAGCCCCAGCATTTT. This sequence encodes CASSPDRVNQPQHF.

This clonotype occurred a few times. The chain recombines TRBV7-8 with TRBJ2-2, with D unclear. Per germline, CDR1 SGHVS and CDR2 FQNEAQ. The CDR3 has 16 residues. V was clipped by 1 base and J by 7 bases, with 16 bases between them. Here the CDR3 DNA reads TGTGCCAGCAGCTTAGTAGGTTGGCAAAACGGCGGGGAGCTGTTTTTT. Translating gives CASSLVGWQNGGELFF.

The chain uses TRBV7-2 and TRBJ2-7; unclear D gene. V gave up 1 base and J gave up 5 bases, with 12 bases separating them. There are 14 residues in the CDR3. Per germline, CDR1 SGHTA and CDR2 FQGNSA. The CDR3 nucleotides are TGTGCCAGCAGCTTAGAAGTGCATATCAACGAGCAGTACTTC. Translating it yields CASSLEVHINEQYF.

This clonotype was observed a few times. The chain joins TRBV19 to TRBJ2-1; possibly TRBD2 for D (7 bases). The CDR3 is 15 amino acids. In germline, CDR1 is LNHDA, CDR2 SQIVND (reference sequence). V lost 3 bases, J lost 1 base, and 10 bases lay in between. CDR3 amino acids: CASSMGGPSYNEQFF. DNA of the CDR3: TGTGCCAGTAGTATGGGGGGGCCGTCCTACAATGAGCAGTTCTTC.

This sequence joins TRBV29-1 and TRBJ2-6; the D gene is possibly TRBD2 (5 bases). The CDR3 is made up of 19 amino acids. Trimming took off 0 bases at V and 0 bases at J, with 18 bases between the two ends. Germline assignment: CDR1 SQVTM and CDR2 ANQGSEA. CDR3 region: CSVEDPIRGISSGANVLTF. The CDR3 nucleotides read TGCAGCGTTGAAGACCCCATCCGGGGAATCAGCTCTGGGGCCAACGTCCTGACTTTC.

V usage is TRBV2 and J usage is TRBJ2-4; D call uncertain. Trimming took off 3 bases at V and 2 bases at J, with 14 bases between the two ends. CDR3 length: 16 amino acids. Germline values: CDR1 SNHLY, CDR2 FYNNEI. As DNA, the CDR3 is TGTGCCAGCAGTGAGAACCGCCTGGCGACCAAAAACATTCAGTACTTC. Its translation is CASSENRLATKNIQYF.

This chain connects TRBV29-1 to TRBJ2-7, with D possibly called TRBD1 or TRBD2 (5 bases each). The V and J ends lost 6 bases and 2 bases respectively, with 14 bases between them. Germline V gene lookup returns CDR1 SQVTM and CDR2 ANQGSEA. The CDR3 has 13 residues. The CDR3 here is CSVVRDGPYEQYF. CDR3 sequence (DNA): TGCAGCGTCGTCCGGGACGGCCCCTACGAGCAGTACTTC.

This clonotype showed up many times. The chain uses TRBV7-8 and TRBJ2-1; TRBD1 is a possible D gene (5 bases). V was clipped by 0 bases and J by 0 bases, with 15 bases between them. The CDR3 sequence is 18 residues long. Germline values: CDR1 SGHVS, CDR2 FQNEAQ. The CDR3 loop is CASSLAAGLTYSYNEQFF. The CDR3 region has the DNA TGTGCCAGCAGCTTAGCGGCAGGGCTAACCTACTCCTACAATGAGCAGTTCTTC.

The chain's CDR3 is CASSPLAGAGDTQYF. CDR3 DNA: TGTGCCAGCAGCCCCTTAGCGGGGGCGGGAGATACGCAGTATTTT. The chain recombines TRBV4-2 with TRBJ2-3, with TRBD2 matching over 9 bases. After removal of 4 bases from V and 5 bases from J, the junction contained 7 bases not matched to a gene. The CDR3 loop spans 15 amino acids. The germline V gene encodes CDR1 LGHNA and CDR2 YNFKEQ.

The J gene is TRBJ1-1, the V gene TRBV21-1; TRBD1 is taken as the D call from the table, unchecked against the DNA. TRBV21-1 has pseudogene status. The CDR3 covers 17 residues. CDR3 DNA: TGTGCCAGCAGCAAAGCACCCCCAGGGAAGCGGAACACTGAAGCTTTCTTT. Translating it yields CASSKAPPGKRNTEAFF.

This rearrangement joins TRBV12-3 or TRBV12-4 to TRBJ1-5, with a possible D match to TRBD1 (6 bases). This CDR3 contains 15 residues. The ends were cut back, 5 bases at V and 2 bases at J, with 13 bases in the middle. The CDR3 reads CASSQQGLRNQPQHF. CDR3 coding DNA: TGTGCCAGCAGTCAACAGGGCTTACGCAATCAGCCCCAGCATTTT.

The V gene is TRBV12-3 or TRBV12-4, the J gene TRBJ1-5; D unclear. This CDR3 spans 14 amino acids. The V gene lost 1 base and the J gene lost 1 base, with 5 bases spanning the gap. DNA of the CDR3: TGTGCCAGCAGTTTAGAGAGGAGCAATCAGCCCCAGCATTTT. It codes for CASSLERSNQPQHF.

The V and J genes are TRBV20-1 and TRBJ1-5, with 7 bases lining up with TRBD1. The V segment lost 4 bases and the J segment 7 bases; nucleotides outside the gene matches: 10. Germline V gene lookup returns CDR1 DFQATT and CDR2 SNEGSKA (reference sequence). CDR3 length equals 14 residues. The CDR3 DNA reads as TGCAGTGCTACGGCCTACAGGGGCGGCCAGCCCCAGCATTTT. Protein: CSATAYRGGQPQHF.

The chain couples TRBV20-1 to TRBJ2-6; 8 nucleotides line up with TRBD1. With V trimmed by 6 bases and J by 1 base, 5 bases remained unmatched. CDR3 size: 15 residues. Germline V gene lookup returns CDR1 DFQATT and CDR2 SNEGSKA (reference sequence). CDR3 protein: CSALTGGSGANVLTF. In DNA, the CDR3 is TGCAGTGCGCTAACAGGGGGGTCTGGGGCCAACGTCCTGACTTTC.

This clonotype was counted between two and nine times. CDR3 nucleotides: TGTGCCATCAGTAGAGGCCCCGACATTCAGTACTTC. Protein sequence: CAISRGPDIQYF. The rearrangement joins TRBV10-3 to TRBJ2-4; D not resolved. The CDR3 has 12 residues. V gave up 5 bases and J gave up 8 bases, with 10 bases separating them. Germline assignment: CDR1 ENHRY and CDR2 SYGVKD.

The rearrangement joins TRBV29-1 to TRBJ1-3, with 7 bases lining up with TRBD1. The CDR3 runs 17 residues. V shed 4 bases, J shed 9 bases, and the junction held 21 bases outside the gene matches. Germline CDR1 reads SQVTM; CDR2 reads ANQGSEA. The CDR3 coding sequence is TGCAGCGTTGTAGTTCCGACAGGGAATCTCCGCGGGGGCACCATATATTTT. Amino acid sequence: CSVVVPTGNLRGGTIYF.

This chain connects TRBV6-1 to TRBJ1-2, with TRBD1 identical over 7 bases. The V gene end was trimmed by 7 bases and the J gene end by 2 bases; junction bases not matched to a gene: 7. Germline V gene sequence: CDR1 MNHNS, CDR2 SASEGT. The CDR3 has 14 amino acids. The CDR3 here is CASNQGGPNYGYTF. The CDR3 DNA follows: TGTGCCAGCAACCAGGGGGGACCCAACTATGGCTACACCTTC.

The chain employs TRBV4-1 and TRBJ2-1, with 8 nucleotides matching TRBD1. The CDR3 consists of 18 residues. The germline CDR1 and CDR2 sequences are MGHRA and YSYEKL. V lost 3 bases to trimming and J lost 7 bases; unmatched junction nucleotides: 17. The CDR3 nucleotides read TGCGCCAGCAGCCACCCTTCGACAGGGGTGATCTTTGGGAATGAGCAGTTCTTC. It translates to CASSHPSTGVIFGNEQFF.